The clone carrying this T cell receptor (beta chain) was seen a few times. Authors' processing steps: Estimation of nucleated cell counts was performed using reference gene primer amplification. This table comes from immunoSEQ multiplex PCR, and its TCRdb copy is limited to in-frame clones, with some not included. For V, J and clone size, that table is used; D and trimming come from the DNA. The table records some 150,000 clones, around nine tenths of them present only once. The sample is drawn from a study of blood T cell repertoires in COVID-19. Study-wide background: Samples taken during acute and convalescent COVID-19 were collected in the United States, Italy and Spain. Nucleic acid was either cDNA or gDNA, and it came from T cells, B-cell-depleted T cells, or PBMCs.

The CDR3 is 14 amino acids. V was clipped by 5 bases and J by 8 bases, with 16 bases between them. The germline V gene has CDR1 MDHEN and CDR2 SYDVKM. The origin of this receptor is a woman in her thirties or forties with acute or convalescent COVID-19. Sequenced input: peripheral blood. The rearrangement uses TRBV28 and TRBJ1-5; D is undetermined. The CDR3 protein is CASSPRTGVEPQHF. CDR3 bases: TGTGCCAGCAGTCCCCGGACGGGAGTGGAGCCCCAGCATTTT. Drawing the rest from reference TRBV28 and TRBJ1-5, the complete variable domain is DVKVTQSSRYLVKRTGEKVFLECVQDMDHENMFWYRQDPGLGLRLIYFSYDVKMKEKGDIPEGYSVSREKKERFSLILESASTNQTSMYLCASSPRTGVEPQHFGDGTRLSIL.